This TCR beta chain was retrieved from a study of control samples from healthy donors and cancer patients. Germline CDR1 is MNHGY and CDR2 is SAAAGT. This CDR3 contains 16 residues. The germline V and J ends were trimmed by 2 bases and 1 base, with 14 bases remaining between them. Produced via immunoSEQ multiplex PCR; TCRdb's table is partial and in-frame only. The sample comprises approximately 63,000 clones, about 82% of which are singletons, and over 4.5% rests with the top ten. Sequencing was performed on blood. The V and J genes are TRBV6-8 and TRBJ2-5; D uncertain. This sequence originates from a man aged 35 to 55 in good health. The CDR3 sequence: CASSYPRLRAQETQYF. CDR3 sequence (DNA): TGTGCCAGCAGTTACCCCCGATTGAGAGCCCAAGAGACCCAGTACTTC.